This T cell receptor beta chain was retrieved from a study of OX40 agonist ivuxolimab in advanced cancers. Study details: Two cutaneous melanoma patients and one hepatocellular carcinoma patient, three in all, had partial responses.

The CDR3 covers 14 residues. Germline V gene lookup returns CDR1 SGDLS and CDR2 YYNGEE. Trimming took 3 bases from V and 2 from J, leaving 10 bases between them. Using immunoSEQ multiplex PCR, the repertoire was profiled, and TCRdb retains in-frame clones only, with some absent. The repertoire includes 89,000 or so clones, about 90% of them detected once, and 8.4% sits in the top ten. This sequence was found in an adult with an advanced solid tumor such as melanoma, head and neck, liver or kidney cancer. The sequences come from CD4+ or CD8+ T cells sorted from blood, collected in a trial of the OX40 agonist ivuxolimab. V gene TRBV9 combines with J gene TRBJ2-3, with D tentatively TRBD1 (6 bases). CDR3: CASSGQGFTDTQYF. The DNA of the CDR3 is TGTGCCAGCAGCGGGCAGGGGTTCACAGATACGCAGTATTTT.